These 2 T cell receptor beta chains were sequenced from one sample in a study of T cells expressing NK-cell markers. TCRdb reprocessed the 5' RACE reads, with one entry per CDR3 protein and no DNA. The sample table sets out 150,000 or so distinct CDR3 sequences. Sequencing was carried out using blood T cells: a sorted CD56 or NKG2C T cell subset, CD4+ or CD8+ T cells, or bulk PBMC T cells (not recorded which). The receptors come from a woman aged 18 to 75 in good health.

The J gene is TRBJ2-2, the V gene TRBV7-3; TCRdb indicates TRBD2, and absent DNA this call remains unverified. Per the germline V gene, CDR1 is SGHTA and CDR2 is FQGTGA. The CDR3 totals 18 residues. CDR3 protein: CASSLRSTSGGAYRELFF.

The chain carries TRBV6-5 and TRBJ1-2. The germline CDR1 and CDR2 sequences are MNHEY and SVGAGI. CDR3 length equals 14 residues. The CDR3 loop reads CASSSPRENYGYTF.